Presented here are 14 T cell receptor beta chains from one specimen sequenced in a study of blood T cell repertoires in COVID-19 (dated by TCRdb to 2018 to 2020). The receptor library was made with the immunoSEQ multiplex PCR assay. TCRdb carries this immuneACCESS record with in-frame sequences only. Its versions omit some clonotypes, under half of them owing to an unresolved V gene in the studies checked, with the rest unexplained. The sample yields 200,000 to 250,000 clones; approximately 85% were counted once. The leading ten clones occupy roughly 4.6% of the sample. Source material: peripheral blood. These receptors originate from a man between 50 and 59 years old with COVID-19, enrolled during active disease.

The sample holds one count of this clone. This chain's CDR3 is CASSSSDRGDNEQFF. CDR3 coding DNA: TGTGCCAGCAGCTCGTCCGACAGGGGAGACAATGAGCAGTTCTTC. The chain carries TRBV11-2 and TRBJ2-1; 8 bases fit TRBD1. Germline lookup yields CDR1 SGHAT and CDR2 FQNNGV. With 4 bases clipped from V and 5 bases from J, the junction kept 7 bases outside the gene matches. The CDR3 contains 15 residues.

This rearrangement joins TRBV7-8 to TRBJ2-2; no clear D. V lost 1 base, J lost 5 bases, and 8 bases lay in between. Germline V gene data show CDR1 as SGHVS and CDR2 as FQNEAQ. The CDR3 has 14 amino acids. The CDR3 region is CASSLGFSTGELFF. Here the CDR3 DNA reads TGTGCCAGCAGCTTAGGTTTTTCAACCGGGGAGCTGTTTTTT.

This sequence joins TRBV9 and TRBJ2-5; 9 bases line up with TRBD1. CDR3 length equals 14 residues. The V gene's germline CDR1 is SGDLS and CDR2 YYNGEE. V dropped 2 bases and J dropped 5; count of bases not matched to a gene: 4. Written as DNA, the CDR3 is TGTGCCAGCAGCGTGGACAGGGGAGGTGAGACCCAGTACTTC. This gives the protein CASSVDRGGETQYF.

This chain joins TRBV4-1 and TRBJ2-1, with TRBD1 matching 8 bases. This CDR3 is built from 15 residues. Germline V gives CDR1 MGHRA, CDR2 YSYEKL. The junction had 3 bases not matched to a gene; V was cut back by 2 bases and J by 3 bases. CDR3 DNA sequence: TGCGCCAGCAGCCAATCGGACAGGGACTACAATGAGCAGTTCTTC. Translated: CASSQSDRDYNEQFF.

The chain joins TRBV4-1 to TRBJ2-3; maybe TRBD1 (5 bases). The CDR3 consists of 14 residues. The V end lost 0 bases, the J end lost 10 bases, and 14 bases lay between the germline ends. CDR1 MGHRA and CDR2 YSYEKL come from the germline V gene. Here the CDR3 reads CASSQEGLPMPQYF. CDR3 DNA: TGCGCCAGCAGCCAAGAGGGGCTACCCATGCCGCAGTATTTT.

The sample holds one count of this clone. It differs at one base from a far larger clone, so likely a read error. V and J are TRBV6-4 and TRBJ2-3; 12 bases line up with TRBD2. The CDR3 is 14 amino acids. J gave up 4 bases and V 4 bases, and 0 bases lay outside the gene matches. Germline CDR1 reads MRHNA; CDR2 reads SNTAGT. Here the CDR3 reads CASSGTSGADTQYF. In DNA, the CDR3 is TGTGCCAGCAGTGGGACTAGCGGGGCAGATACGCAGTATTTT.

The chain couples TRBV29-1 to TRBJ1-2, with 7 bases matching TRBD1. Germline V gene data show CDR1 as SQVTM and CDR2 as ANQGSEA. The CDR3 length is 13 residues. The V and J ends lost 5 bases and 3 bases, in that order; junction bases with no gene match: 6. CDR3 protein: CSVPQGSDYGYTF. The CDR3 DNA sequence: TGCAGCGTTCCACAGGGGAGCGACTATGGCTACACCTTC.

The table lists this clone with a few counts. The chain combines TRBV12-3 or TRBV12-4 with TRBJ1-2; D gene ambiguous. V was cut by 5 bases and J by 8 bases, with 15 bases left in between. The CDR3 length is 13 residues. The CDR3 sequence: CASSPRPGLGYTF. DNA for the CDR3: TGTGCCAGCAGTCCGCGGCCCGGTTTGGGCTACACCTTC.

This CDR3 reads CASSLYWAGGRSTEAFF. In DNA, the CDR3 is TGCGCCAGCAGCTTGTATTGGGCAGGGGGGAGGAGCACTGAAGCTTTCTTT. V usage is TRBV5-1 and J usage is TRBJ1-1; 7 nucleotides agree with TRBD1. This CDR3 spans 17 amino acids. Germline V gives CDR1 SGHRS, CDR2 YFSETQ. Trimming at V came to 1 base and at J to 4 bases, leaving 13 bases not matched to a gene.

This clone was counted a few times. The rearrangement joins TRBV18 to TRBJ1-2; D is undetermined. Germline V gene lookup returns CDR1 KGHSH and CDR2 LQKENI. The ends were cut back, 5 bases at V and 1 base at J, with 11 bases in the middle. CDR3 length: 14 amino acids. The CDR3 coding sequence is TGTGCCAGCTCAGGCCGGGAATTTAACTATGGCTACACCTTC. Encoded protein: CASSGREFNYGYTF.

The chain is built from TRBV19 and TRBJ1-1; no reliable D call. The CDR3 loop spans 15 amino acids. Germline CDR1 reads LNHDA; CDR2 reads SQIVND (reference sequence). Trimming stripped 2 bases from V and 1 base from J, with 11 bases between. The CDR3 spells CASSISPGGNTEAFF. The DNA of the CDR3 is TGTGCCAGTAGTATAAGTCCGGGAGGGAACACTGAAGCTTTCTTT.

A word on this clone: Other nucleotide sequences from this sample produce the same CDR3. V and J are TRBV18 and TRBJ1-1; tentatively, D is TRBD1 (5 bases). The germline V gene encodes CDR1 KGHSH and CDR2 LQKENI. The CDR3 is made up of 15 amino acids. V lost 3 bases, J lost 0 bases, and 11 bases lay in between. CDR3 region: CASSPPGGLNTEAFF. CDR3 DNA: TGTGCCAGCTCACCCCCGGGGGGATTGAACACTGAAGCTTTCTTT. The full variable domain, with the rest looked up from reference TRBV18 and TRBJ1-1, is NAGVMQNPRHLVRRRGQEARLRCSPMKGHSHVYWYRQLPEEGLKFMVYLQKENIIDESGMPKERFSAEFPKEGPSILRIQQVVRGDSAAYFCASSPPGGLNTEAFFGQGTRLTVV.

The V and J genes are TRBV4-3 and TRBJ2-1, with TRBD2 matching over 7 bases. The CDR3 length is 15 residues. Trimming cost V 4 bases and J 6 bases; bases outside gene matches: 9. Germline-derived CDR1 and CDR2 are LGHNA and YSLEER. The DNA of the CDR3 is TGCGCCAGCAGCCTACGACCGGGCGGGGGCAATGAGCAGTTCTTC. Translation: CASSLRPGGGNEQFF.

J is TRBJ1-5 and V is TRBV6-5; D is perhaps TRBD1 (6 bases). This CDR3 contains 14 residues. The V end was cut by 6 bases, the J end by 2 bases, with 11 bases between. The V gene's germline CDR1 is MNHEY and CDR2 SVGAGI. For the CDR3, the DNA is TGTGCCAGCAGAAAACAGGGCGGCAATCAGCCCCAGCATTTT. This translates into CASRKQGGNQPQHF.